This TCR beta chain is from a study of Graves' ophthalmopathy and Graves' hyperthyroidism. The study's findings and limits: Most thyroid clonotypes expanded beyond 0.001 frequency were also found in blood. Both an approximately 71% sensitivity and an approximately 76% specificity characterized the model's predictions of ophthalmopathy progression.

The authors amplified TCR beta CDR3 regions, and they did so from RNA transcripts for repertoire sequencing. HTBI-primed RT-PCR formed the first round, and a multiplex PCR formed the second. Each CDR3 protein gets one entry after TCRdb re-called the multiplex PCR reads with MiXCR. Of about 240,000 distinct CDR3 sequences detected, 45% appear once; the ten largest clones hold around half. Disease in donors with ophthalmopathy had moderate-to-severe activity, CAS ≥3, NOSPECS ≥4 and under 3 months' duration. In regard to this clonotype: The antigen is undetermined.

Germline assignment: CDR1 SGDLS and CDR2 YYNGEE. This CDR3 spans 14 amino acids. V dropped 0 bases and J dropped 2 bases, with 8 bases sitting between them. The source of this sequence is an adult man with Graves' ophthalmopathy. The genes are TRBV9 and TRBJ1-1, with D unresolved. The sample taken for sequencing was peripheral blood. The CDR3 loop is CASSVEGRNTEAFF. The CDR3 DNA sequence: TGTGCCAGCAGCGTAGAAGGCCGTAACACTGAAGCTTTCTTT.